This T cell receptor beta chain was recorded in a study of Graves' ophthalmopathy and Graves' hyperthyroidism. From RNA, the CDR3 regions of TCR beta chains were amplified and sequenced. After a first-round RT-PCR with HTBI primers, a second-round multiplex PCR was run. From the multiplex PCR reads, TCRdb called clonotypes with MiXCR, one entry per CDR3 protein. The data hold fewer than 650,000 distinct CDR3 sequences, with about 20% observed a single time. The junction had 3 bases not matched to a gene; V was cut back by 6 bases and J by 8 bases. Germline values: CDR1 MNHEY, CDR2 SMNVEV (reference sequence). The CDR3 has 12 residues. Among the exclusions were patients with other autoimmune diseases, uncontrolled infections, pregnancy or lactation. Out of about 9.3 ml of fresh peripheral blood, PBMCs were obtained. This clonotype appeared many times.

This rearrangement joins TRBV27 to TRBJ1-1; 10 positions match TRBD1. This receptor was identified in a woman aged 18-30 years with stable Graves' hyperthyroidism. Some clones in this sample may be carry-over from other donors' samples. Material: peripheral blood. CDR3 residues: CASRDRGVEAFF. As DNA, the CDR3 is TGTGCCAGCAGGGACAGGGGGGTAGAAGCTTTCTTT.